This entry lists 31 T cell receptor beta chains sequenced from one sample in a study of blood T cell repertoires in COVID-19 (dated by TCRdb to 2018 to 2020). Library construction relied on the immunoSEQ multiplex PCR assay. The table comes from immuneACCESS by way of TCRdb, which keeps in-frame sequences with V and J called. Part of the clones is missing from these tables; in studies checked, under half for an unresolved V gene and the rest for unknown reasons. A total of 150,000 to 200,000 clones appear in this sample, 86% of them only once. The ten largest clones capture around 20% of the sample. Sequencing used peripheral blood. All receptors come from a man in his 70s with active or convalescent COVID-19.

The J gene is TRBJ2-1, the V gene TRBV20-1; maybe TRBD2 (7 bases). The CDR3 extends over 16 amino acids. Trimming stripped 3 bases from V and 4 bases from J, with 19 bases between. Germline loops: CDR1 DFQATT, CDR2 SNEGSKA (reference sequence). CDR3 DNA: TGCAGTGCTAGTGGCCCTTTGCGGGGGCCTTACAATGAGCAGTTCTTC. This codes for CSASGPLRGPYNEQFF.

The chain employs TRBV7-9 and TRBJ2-1; a weak D match, TRBD2 (5 bases). This CDR3 contains 17 residues. The V and J ends lost 2 bases and 4 bases respectively, with 18 bases between them. Germline CDR1 is SEHNR and CDR2 is FQNEAQ (reference sequence). The CDR3 bases are TGTGCCAGCAGCTTACGCGGGCGGTCCGAGGTATACAATGAGCAGTTCTTC. Translated: CASSLRGRSEVYNEQFF.

V and J are TRBV29-1 and TRBJ2-3; 9 nucleotides align to TRBD1. The CDR3 runs to 14 residues. Germline assignment: CDR1 SQVTM and CDR2 ANQGSEA. V lost 4 bases and J lost 3; bases outside the gene matches: 5. CDR3 in DNA: TGCAGCGTTGTAGGGACAGGGTTTACAGATACGCAGTATTTT. Translation: CSVVGTGFTDTQYF.

The rearrangement joins TRBV18 to TRBJ2-3; TRBD1 agrees at 7 bases. This CDR3 has 16 amino acids. Germline V CDR1 and CDR2: KGHSH, LQKENI. Trimming at V came to 0 bases and at J to 6 bases, leaving 9 bases not matched to a gene. The DNA of the CDR3 is TGTGCCAGCTCACCACCCGGGACAGCCCGGTCGGATACGCAGTATTTT. Its translation: CASSPPGTARSDTQYF.

The V call is TRBV24-1, the J call TRBJ1-5; no clear D. Germline CDR1 is KGHDR and CDR2 is SFDVKD. The length of the CDR3 is 12 residues. V was trimmed by 4 bases and J by 5 bases, leaving 5 bases between them. CDR3 sequence (DNA): TGTGCCACCAGTGACGGGTATCAGCCCCAGCATTTT. It translates to CATSDGYQPQHF.

V usage is TRBV7-8 and J usage is TRBJ2-7; 10 positions agree with TRBD1. The V and J ends lost 2 bases and 6 bases, in that order; junction bases with no gene match: 13. Germline V gene lookup returns CDR1 SGHVS and CDR2 FQNEAQ. This CDR3 has 17 amino acids. CDR3 DNA: TGTGCCAGCAGCTTACACCGACCGGGACAGGGGTTTTCCGAGCAGTACTTC. This sequence encodes CASSLHRPGQGFSEQYF.

The chain employs TRBV5-1 and TRBJ2-7, with D perhaps matching TRBD2 (6 bases). CDR1 is SGHRS and CDR2 is YFSETQ in the germline V gene. Deletions cut 3 bases from V and 3 bases from J, with 22 bases between. CDR3 length equals 17 residues. The CDR3 DNA follows: TGCGCCAGCAGCTCGCACGGGGGTGGGGCGCGGGGCTACGAGCAGTACTTC. As protein: CASSSHGGGARGYEQYF.

The chain employs TRBV4-3 and TRBJ1-2, with a tentative D call TRBD1 (6 bases). The germline gives CDR1 LGHNA, CDR2 YSLEER. The length of the CDR3 is 16 residues. The ends were cut back, 1 base at V and 2 bases at J, with 14 bases in the middle. CDR3 nucleotides: TGCGCCAGCAGCCAAGCCGTGACAGGCTGGAACTATGGCTACACCTTC. It yields the protein CASSQAVTGWNYGYTF.

CDR3 DNA sequence: TGTGCCAGCAGCCAAGCTCCCGGGGTGACTGAAGCTTTCTTT. Translating gives CASSQAPGVTEAFF. V usage is TRBV3-1 (or the pseudogene TRBV3-2) and J usage is TRBJ1-1; D remains unclear. Germline CDR1 reads LGHDT; CDR2 reads YNNKEL (reference sequence). V was pared by 1 base and J by 5 bases, with 11 bases between. The length of the CDR3 is 14 residues.

This chain uses TRBV5-5 with TRBJ2-7, with TRBD1 identical over 9 bases. From germline, CDR1 is SGHKS and CDR2 YYEKEE (reference sequence). V lost 0 bases to trimming and J lost 4 bases; unmatched junction nucleotides: 11. The length of the CDR3 is 17 residues. CDR3 region: CASSLGVGTGRRYEQYF. The CDR3 DNA reads as TGTGCCAGCAGCTTGGGAGTAGGGACAGGGAGGCGATACGAGCAGTACTTC.

V usage is TRBV18 and J usage is TRBJ2-3; 10 bases align to TRBD2. Germline lookup yields CDR1 KGHSH and CDR2 LQKENI. The CDR3 sequence is 15 residues long. V gave up 6 bases and J gave up 2 bases; unmatched junction bases: 5. This CDR3 reads CASSPGTSDTDTQYF. As DNA, the CDR3 is TGTGCCAGCTCGCCCGGGACTAGCGACACAGATACGCAGTATTTT.

The V gene is TRBV6-4, the J gene TRBJ2-7; D is perhaps TRBD2 (7 bases). This CDR3 spans 16 amino acids. Germline assignment: CDR1 MRHNA and CDR2 SNTAGT. V was clipped by 0 bases and J by 6 bases, with 18 bases between them. The CDR3 DNA is TGTGCCAGCAGTGACTCGTTCTGGCGGGGGCAAGGCGAGCAGTACTTC. Amino acid sequence: CASSDSFWRGQGEQYF.

The DNA for the CDR3 is TGTGCCAGCAGCTTAGGAAGGGACTGGATCTACAATGAGCAGTTCTTC. This encodes CASSLGRDWIYNEQFF. The chain links TRBV11-2 to TRBJ2-1; the D gene is possibly TRBD2 (6 bases). The CDR3 runs 16 residues. CDR1 is SGHAT and CDR2 is FQNNGV in the germline V gene. The V end lost 1 base, the J end lost 3 bases, and 13 bases lay between the germline ends.

V is TRBV29-1 and J is TRBJ1-4, with TRBD1 matching 9 bases. Germline assignment: CDR1 SQVTM and CDR2 ANQGSEA. V shed 7 bases and J 4 bases; nucleotides not matched to a gene: 10. The CDR3 spans 15 residues. CDR3 bases: TGCAGCGGGAGGGGACAGGGTGAATTTAATGAAAAACTGTTTTTT. This sequence encodes CSGRGQGEFNEKLFF.

The chain recombines TRBV7-3 with TRBJ2-3; possibly TRBD1 for D (5 bases). The CDR3 runs to 15 residues. From germline, CDR1 is SGHTA and CDR2 FQGTGA. Trimming left V 5 bases short and J 3 bases short, with 15 bases between. Here the CDR3 DNA reads TGTGCCAGCAGCCTGGTTGGGCGGACAACAGATACGCAGTATTTT. It is translated as CASSLVGRTTDTQYF.

The chain's CDR3 is CAWSDGTSYEQYF. The DNA for the CDR3 is TGTGCCTGGAGCGACGGGACTTCCTACGAGCAGTACTTC. The chain carries TRBV30 and TRBJ2-7; a possible D gene is TRBD2 (6 bases). Looked up from germline, CDR1 is GTSNPN and CDR2 is SVGIG (reference sequence). V was clipped by 3 bases and J by 1 base, with 10 bases between them. The CDR3 loop spans 13 amino acids.

This chain connects TRBV6-5 to TRBJ2-7, with TRBD1 as a possible D gene (5 bases). CDR1 MNHEY and CDR2 SVGAGI come from the germline V gene. Trimming stripped 3 bases from V and 2 bases from J, with 17 bases between. This CDR3 comprises 16 residues. CDR3 residues: CASSYSTGHEAYEQYF. The CDR3 DNA reads TGTGCCAGCAGTTATTCAACAGGCCACGAGGCCTACGAGCAGTACTTC.

This chain links TRBV19 with TRBJ1-3; D unresolved. Germline CDR1 is LNHDA and CDR2 is SQIVND (reference sequence). Trimming cost V 4 bases and J 11 bases, with 12 bases left between them. The CDR3 length is 12 residues. DNA for the CDR3: TGTGCCAGTAGTACGGGAATTGTCTCCATATATTTT. Translation: CASSTGIVSIYF.

V and J are TRBV12-3 or TRBV12-4 and TRBJ2-5; D is uncertain. The V and J ends lost 6 bases and 2 bases respectively, with 7 bases between them. CDR3 length equals 12 residues. CDR3 amino acids: CASRLRQETQYF. Here the CDR3 DNA reads TGTGCCAGCAGGCTGAGACAAGAGACCCAGTACTTC.

The chain employs TRBV7-2 and TRBJ2-1, with TRBD1 identical over 10 bases. Per germline, CDR1 SGHTA and CDR2 FQGNSA. CDR3 size: 16 residues. After removal of 1 base from V and 7 bases from J, the junction contained 7 bases not matched to a gene. CDR3 sequence: CASSLVPGQGWNEQFF. The CDR3 coding sequence is TGTGCCAGCAGCTTAGTACCGGGACAGGGGTGGAATGAGCAGTTCTTC.

V gene TRBV6-6 combines with J gene TRBJ2-7, with 10 bases matching TRBD1. The V segment lost 2 bases and the J segment 5 bases; nucleotides outside the gene matches: 9. Looked up from germline, CDR1 is MNHNY and CDR2 is SVGAGI (reference sequence). The CDR3 runs 16 residues. The CDR3 sequence is CASSYRKGQGKDEQYF. CDR3 DNA: TGTGCCAGCAGTTACCGCAAGGGACAGGGGAAGGACGAGCAGTACTTC.

The chain links TRBV6-2 or TRBV6-3 to TRBJ1-1; TRBD1 might be the D (5 bases). Deletions cut 5 bases from V and 7 bases from J, with 20 bases between. This CDR3 contains 15 residues. Per germline, CDR1 MNHEY and CDR2 SVGEGT. For the CDR3, the DNA is TGTGCCAGCAGTAACGCGGCCGGGGGGTGGGATGAAGCTTTCTTT. It codes for CASSNAAGGWDEAFF.

This clone was counted between two and nine times. The rearrangement joins TRBV6-8 to TRBJ1-5; possible D gene TRBD1, 6 bases. The CDR3 runs 15 residues. Trimming left V 6 bases short and J 0 bases short, with 12 bases between. In germline, CDR1 is MNHGY, CDR2 SAAAGT. CDR3 DNA sequence: TGTGCCAGCAGCAGCGGGACATTTAGCAATCAGCCCCAGCATTTT. Translation: CASSSGTFSNQPQHF.

The V and J genes are TRBV18 and TRBJ1-5; D call uncertain. The germline V and J ends were trimmed by 3 bases and 0 bases, with 6 bases remaining between them. The CDR3 totals 14 residues. Germline values: CDR1 KGHSH, CDR2 LQKENI. This chain's CDR3 is CASSPENSNQPQHF. In DNA, the CDR3 is TGTGCCAGCTCACCTGAGAATAGCAATCAGCCCCAGCATTTT.

This rearrangement joins TRBV19 to TRBJ1-5; D is possibly TRBD1 (5 bases). Per the germline V gene, CDR1 is LNHDA and CDR2 is SQIVND (reference sequence). This CDR3 region has 14 residues. The V end lost 4 bases, the J end lost 6 bases, and 13 bases lay between the germline ends. The CDR3 nucleotides read TGTGCCAGTAGTACTTCCTCAGGGATTCAGCCCCAGCATTTT. It translates to CASSTSSGIQPQHF.

In its sample, this clone was seen a few times. V gene TRBV28 combines with J gene TRBJ1-5; 9 nucleotides match TRBD1. The V and J ends lost 7 bases and 5 bases, in that order; junction bases with no gene match: 9. Germline-derived CDR1 and CDR2 are MDHEN and SYDVKM. This CDR3 is 15 amino acids long. CDR3 protein: CASTPRTGVYQPQHF. CDR3 sequence (DNA): TGTGCCAGCACCCCTAGGACAGGGGTGTATCAGCCCCAGCATTTT.

V gene TRBV18 combines with J gene TRBJ2-1; the D gene is possibly TRBD2 (7 bases). V lost 5 bases and J lost 2, with 16 bases in between. Per the germline V gene, CDR1 is KGHSH and CDR2 is LQKENI. This CDR3 has 16 amino acids. The DNA of the CDR3 is TGTGCCAGCTCATTAAAGGGGGGGGGCCCCTACAATGAGCAGTTCTTC. This codes for CASSLKGGGPYNEQFF. Supplemented by reference TRBV18 and TRBJ2-1, the full variable domain reads NAGVMQNPRHLVRRRGQEARLRCSPMKGHSHVYWYRQLPEEGLKFMVYLQKENIIDESGMPKERFSAEFPKEGPSILRIQQVVRGDSAAYFCASSLKGGGPYNEQFFGPGTRLTVL.

The chain combines TRBV1 with TRBJ2-5; TRBD2, the table's D call, lacks a check against the DNA. TRBV1 is a known pseudogene. CDR3 length: 17 amino acids. This CDR3 reads CTSSQSSSGGARETQYF. The CDR3 bases are TGCACCAGCAGCCAATCCTCTAGCGGGGGGGCCCGAGAGACCCAGTACTTC.

The V gene is TRBV5-4, the J gene TRBJ2-1; 7 bases are shared with TRBD2. Germline CDR1 is SGHNT and CDR2 is YYREEE (reference sequence). The CDR3 sequence is 14 residues long. V lost 4 bases to trimming and J lost 6 bases; unmatched junction nucleotides: 7. In DNA form, the CDR3 reads TGTGCCAGCAGCGGCCGCCTAGCGGTCAATGAGCAGTTCTTC. This gives the protein CASSGRLAVNEQFF.

The DNA of the CDR3 is TGTGCCAGCAGCCCCGGTTCGGAGGGGTCGAATCAGCCCCAGCATTTT. Amino acid sequence: CASSPGSEGSNQPQHF. V usage is TRBV21-1 and J usage is TRBJ1-5. TRBV21-1 is marked as a pseudogene. The CDR3 runs 16 residues.

The CDR3 region is CASSLASDLNEQFF. Here the CDR3 DNA reads TGCGCCAGCAGCTTGGCTAGCGACCTCAATGAGCAGTTCTTC. The rearrangement links TRBV5-1 to TRBJ2-1; D is perhaps TRBD2 (6 bases). V was shortened by 0 bases and J by 6 bases, with 10 bases between the two germline ends. From germline, CDR1 is SGHRS and CDR2 YFSETQ. The CDR3 consists of 14 residues.